This TCR beta chain derives from a study of T cells in Graves' hyperthyroidism and ophthalmopathy. Findings and limits, study-wide: Clonotypes that were expanded in thyroid above 0.001 mostly appeared in blood too.

Amplified TCR beta CDR3 regions derived from RNA transcripts. During a first-round RT-PCR of the TCR CDR3, the HTBI primer set was used. TCRdb independently ran MiXCR on the multiplex PCR reads; one entry per CDR3 protein. Here the sample spans around 600,000 distinct CDR3 sequences, more than 15% being singletons. Details on this clonotype: Its target is not known. The germline gene is not matched at one end of the junction; a read error may be the cause.

The germline CDR1 and CDR2 sequences are MNHNS and SASEGT. This CDR3 has 15 residues. The source is a woman in her forties with Graves' ophthalmopathy. Sequenced material: blood. This chain links TRBV6-1 with TRBJ2-2; D possibly corresponds to TRBD1 (6 bases). CDR3 sequence reads: CAIARQVPNTGELLF. The CDR3 bases are TGTGCCATCGCCCGACAGGTGCCGAACACCGGGGAGCTGCTTTTT.